A selection of T cell receptor beta chains follows, all from one sample in a study of neoadjuvant anti-PD-1 for oral cavity cancer. Assay: immunoSEQ multiplex PCR; the TCRdb copy retains only in-frame clones and omits some. The table includes about 14,000 clones, roughly 70% detected once. The sample consisted of PBMCs, taken after nivolumab (anti-PD-1) treatment. These receptors were taken from a person between 40 and 80 years old with oral cavity squamous cell carcinoma. Both conserved end residues are part of each CDR3. D genes are given only for firm matches.

>TRBV29-1|-|TRBJ1-1|13
CSVVGLVDTEAFF
>TRBV9|TRBD2|TRBJ2-1|16
CASSVQAGGPSDEQFF
>TRBV10-3|-|TRBJ1-5|14
CAISDRQVNQPQHF
>TRBV11-2|-|TRBJ1-1|12
CASSETVTEAFF
>TRBV10-3|TRBD2|TRBJ2-3|15
CAISDPAGGTDTQYF
>TRBV6-5|-|TRBJ1-5|13
CASSRGINQPQHF
>TRBV4-2|-|TRBJ2-3|17
CASSPRLGVGDTDTQYF
>TRBV11-2|-|TRBJ1-1|14
CASSFAGPNTEAFF
>TRBV28|-|TRBJ2-6|16
CASRPTGLAGANVLTF
>TRBV30|-|TRBJ2-1|15
CAWSLDSGVHNEQFF
>TRBV7-9|TRBD2|TRBJ2-2|17
CASSLDVRERRTGELFF
>TRBV28|-|TRBJ2-7|14
CASSLAPTPYEQYF
>TRBV12-5|-|TRBJ2-7|12
CASAGLNYEQYF
>TRBV2|TRBD1|TRBJ1-1|16
CASSFGQGWGLTEAFF
>TRBV6-1|-|TRBJ1-4|17
CASSESSTRAIVEKLFF
>TRBV10-3|-|TRBJ2-3|16
CAISEGPGRSTDTQYF
>TRBV10-3|-|TRBJ2-1|15
CAISESTDRYNEQFF
>TRBV11-3|TRBD2|TRBJ2-1|16
CASSPRGSGTNNEQFF
>TRBV6-5|-|TRBJ1-2|15
CASTLSHGGNYGYTF
>TRBV19|-|TRBJ1-1|13
CASSSSMNTEAFF
>TRBV28|-|TRBJ2-7|14
CASSPGIIPYEQYF
>TRBV6-5|TRBD2|TRBJ2-7|15
CASSRGGFGSYEQYF
>TRBV20-1|-|TRBJ1-1|11
CSADLNTEAFF
>TRBV15|TRBD1|TRBJ1-1|18
CATRALGVWGQTDTEAFF
>TRBV30|-|TRBJ1-1|13
CAWSVQIYTEAFF
>TRBV9|TRBD2|TRBJ2-5|15
CASSRGRGPQETQYF